One T cell receptor beta chain is described in this entry. Its specificity is not known. From germline, CDR1 is LGHDT and CDR2 YNNKEL (reference sequence). The CDR3 has 15 residues. V was pared by 6 bases and J by 5 bases, with 4 bases of the junction left unmatched. These data come from a study of blood T cells in healthy people across ages. In the study overall: When template switching was applied, about one barcoded beta molecule was captured per two T cells.

Study-wide results and caveats: Because donor CMV status was unknown, expanded clonotype changes were possibly confounded.

A second about 6 to 12 cycle PCR used barcoded and J-beta primers. TCRdb reprocessed the 5' RACE reads via MiXCR and lists one record per CDR3 protein. The sample has more than 700,000 distinct CDR3 sequences, around 50% seen once. The specimen sequenced was blood. V usage is TRBV3-1 and J usage is TRBJ2-1; 13 bases are a match to TRBD2. The receptor comes from an elderly man in good health. This CDR3 reads CASRIGLAGDNEQFF. The CDR3 DNA is TGTGCCAGCAGAATCGGACTAGCGGGGGACAATGAGCAGTTCTTC.